This T cell receptor (beta chain) was captured by sequencing in a study of blood T cell repertoires in COVID-19. Original processing notes: For nucleated cells, counts were estimated from reference gene primer amplification. Clones were read by immunoSEQ multiplex PCR, and TCRdb kept only the in-frame ones, dropping some. That table is the source of V, J and clone size, and D and trimming were worked out from the DNA. The table has tens of thousands of clones, approximately 80% seen once. The germline gives CDR1 SNHLY, CDR2 FYNNEI. Trimming cost V 4 bases and J 3 bases, with 9 bases left between them. The CDR3 sequence is 13 residues long.

J is TRBJ2-5 and V is TRBV2; maybe TRBD1 (6 bases). Sequenced input: peripheral blood. The clonotype was recovered from a human donor in a cohort sampled during active or convalescent COVID-19. CDR3 loop: CASSARGEETQYF. Written as DNA, the CDR3 is TGTGCCAGCAGTGCCAGGGGTGAAGAGACCCAGTACTTC.